These 27 T cell receptor beta chains were all obtained from the same sample, sequenced in a study of cytomegalovirus exposure and HLA in healthy donors (dated by TCRdb to about 2017). The library was prepared using the immunoSEQ multiplex PCR assay. The multiplex PCR relied on a mix of 60 forward primers for TCR Vbeta segments and 13 reverse primers for TCR Jbeta segments. In its TCRdb copy, this immuneACCESS table keeps in-frame sequences only and misses some clones. Where compared with another copy, unresolved V genes explain less than half of these, and the others have no known cause. The sample includes tens of thousands of clones, with approximately 66% observed a single time. About 4.2% of the sample lies in the top ten. Source material: PBMCs. The source of these receptors is a male donor in good health and CMV-seropositive.

The chain joins TRBV11-2 to TRBJ2-7, with D possibly TRBD2 on 6 matching bases. CDR3 length: 16 residues. The V gene lost 5 bases and the J gene lost 5 bases, with 22 bases spanning the gap. Germline V gene sequence: CDR1 SGHAT, CDR2 FQNNGV. CDR3 in DNA: TGTGCCAGCAGCCCCGCCATCGGGCCCTGGAGGGACGAGCAGTACTTC. Residues: CASSPAIGPWRDEQYF.

J is TRBJ1-3 and V is TRBV19; D is possibly TRBD1 (5 bases). Germline values: CDR1 LNHDA, CDR2 SQIVND (reference sequence). Trimming stripped 9 bases from V and 2 bases from J, with 14 bases between. This CDR3 region has 14 residues. CDR3 nucleotide sequence: TGTGCCAGCCACGGCGGGGGAACTGGAAACACCATATATTTT. It translates to CASHGGGTGNTIYF.

V is TRBV6-5 and J is TRBJ2-7; 10 nucleotides agree with TRBD2. The CDR3 spans 14 residues. Trimming took 6 bases from V and 4 from J; bases not matched to a gene: 6. CDR1 MNHEY and CDR2 SVGAGI come from the germline V gene. The CDR3 sequence: CASRRTSGLYEQYF. Here the CDR3 DNA reads TGTGCCAGCAGAAGGACTAGCGGACTATACGAGCAGTACTTC.

This chain links TRBV5-4 with TRBJ2-7, with 9 bases identical to TRBD2. The length of the CDR3 is 16 residues. V trimming: 4 bases; J trimming: 4 bases; junction bases outside the gene matches: 12. Germline V gives CDR1 SGHNT, CDR2 YYREEE (reference sequence). The CDR3 loop reads CASSPRGSGGRYEQYF. For the CDR3, the DNA is TGTGCCAGCAGCCCCCGTGGTAGCGGGGGTAGGTACGAGCAGTACTTC.

V usage is TRBV14 and J usage is TRBJ2-2; D may be TRBD1 (6 bases). The V gene lost 0 bases and the J gene lost 7 bases, with 21 bases spanning the gap. Germline V gene sequence: CDR1 SGHDN, CDR2 FVKESK. This CDR3 is 18 amino acids long. In DNA, the CDR3 is TGTGCCAGCAGCCAAGATATAGGGCGCAGGGGAGAAGTCGGGGAGCTGTTTTTT. It encodes CASSQDIGRRGEVGELFF. Full variable domain (remainder filled in from reference TRBV14 and TRBJ2-2): EAGVTQFPSHSVIEKGQTVTLRCDPISGHDNLYWYRRVMGKEIKFLLHFVKESKQDESGMPNNRFLAERTGGTYSTLKVQPAELEDSGVYFCASSQDIGRRGEVGELFFGEGSRLTVL.

The rearrangement joins TRBV28 to TRBJ2-3; maybe TRBD1 (5 bases). Trimming took off 5 bases at V and 1 base at J, with 13 bases between the two ends. Germline V gives CDR1 MDHEN, CDR2 SYDVKM. CDR3 length: 15 amino acids. This chain's CDR3 is CASSVGVGGTDTQYF. The CDR3 DNA reads as TGTGCCAGCAGTGTAGGGGTCGGTGGCACAGATACGCAGTATTTT.

The chain carries TRBV19 and TRBJ2-5, with D possibly TRBD1 on 6 matching bases. Trimming cost V 2 bases and J 2 bases, with 9 bases left between them. This CDR3 is 14 amino acids long. Germline loops: CDR1 LNHDA, CDR2 SQIVND (reference sequence). The CDR3 DNA is TGTGCCAGTAGTATAAGGGACACGCAAGAGACCCAGTACTTC. It is translated as CASSIRDTQETQYF.

The chain combines TRBV11-3 with TRBJ1-1; D gene unclear. V lost 3 bases, J lost 4 bases, and 9 bases lay in between. The length of the CDR3 is 13 residues. Germline V CDR1 and CDR2: SGHNT, YENEEA. This CDR3 reads CASSFEGSTEAFF. The CDR3 nucleotides read TGTGCCAGCAGCTTCGAAGGGAGCACTGAAGCTTTCTTT.

The chain combines TRBV18 with TRBJ1-4; 10 nucleotides line up with TRBD1. The CDR3 is 15 amino acids. The V and J ends lost 3 bases and 8 bases, in that order; junction bases with no gene match: 6. Germline CDR1 and CDR2: KGHSH and LQKENI. In DNA, the CDR3 is TGTGCCAGCTCACCGGGACAGGGGACAGTAGAAAAACTGTTTTTT. It yields the protein CASSPGQGTVEKLFF.

The CDR3 here is CASSVGRGATADTQYF. The CDR3 DNA reads as TGTGCCAGCAGCGTAGGTCGGGGGGCAACCGCAGATACGCAGTATTTT. The chain is built from TRBV9 and TRBJ2-3, with D maybe TRBD2 (7 bases). The germline CDR1 and CDR2 sequences are SGDLS and YYNGEE. This CDR3 comprises 16 residues. Trimming removed 0 bases from V and 4 bases from J, with 15 bases in between.

The V and J genes are TRBV7-9 and TRBJ2-1, with D perhaps TRBD1 (5 bases). The CDR3 has 15 amino acids. The V end lost 3 bases, the J end lost 1 base, and 10 bases lay between the germline ends. Per germline, CDR1 SEHNR and CDR2 FQNEAQ (reference sequence). In DNA, the CDR3 is TGTGCCAGCAGCTTTGAAGGGGTATCCTACAATGAGCAGTTCTTC. Translating gives CASSFEGVSYNEQFF.

The rearrangement uses TRBV5-1 and TRBJ1-4; a weak D match, TRBD1 (6 bases). The CDR3 extends over 16 amino acids. V lost 0 bases to trimming and J lost 4 bases, with 13 bases between them. Germline loops: CDR1 SGHRS, CDR2 YFSETQ. Here the CDR3 reads CASSLGQASSNEKLFF. The CDR3 DNA is TGCGCCAGCAGCTTGGGACAGGCGTCAAGTAATGAAAAACTGTTTTTT.

The chain links TRBV19 to TRBJ2-5; tentative D call: TRBD2 (5 bases). The CDR3 sequence is 13 residues long. The V and J ends lost 5 bases and 11 bases respectively, with 18 bases between them. Germline V gene lookup returns CDR1 LNHDA and CDR2 SQIVND (reference sequence). The CDR3 sequence is CASSASAAGEQYF. CDR3 DNA: TGTGCCAGTAGTGCCTCTGCGGCCGGGGAGCAGTACTTC.

This clone has just a few counts. The chain couples TRBV4-2 to TRBJ1-3, with D perhaps matching TRBD1 (5 bases). The germline CDR1 and CDR2 sequences are LGHNA and YNFKEQ. The CDR3 is made up of 12 amino acids. Between the trimmed V and J ends, which lost 10 bases and 4 bases, there was a span of 11 bases. The CDR3 DNA reads as TGTGCCACCTCAACAGGCGGAAACACCATATATTTT. As protein: CATSTGGNTIYF.

The chain combines TRBV10-3 with TRBJ2-7; tentatively, D is TRBD2 (6 bases). Germline CDR1 reads ENHRY; CDR2 reads SYGVKD. The CDR3 length is 12 residues. Trimming cost V 10 bases and J 3 bases, with 13 bases left between them. The CDR3 sequence: CATGGANYEQYF. The CDR3 DNA sequence: TGTGCCACCGGGGGAGCCAACTACGAGCAGTACTTC.

This chain uses TRBV7-9 with TRBJ2-1; TRBD1 might be the D (5 bases). CDR1 SEHNR and CDR2 FQNEAQ come from the germline V gene (reference sequence). This CDR3 region has 15 residues. Trimming took 2 bases from V and 5 from J, leaving 13 bases between them. Written as DNA, the CDR3 is TGTGCCAGCAGCTTATTAGACCAGGGCGACAATGAGCAGTTCTTC. This translates into CASSLLDQGDNEQFF.

J is TRBJ2-3 and V is TRBV6-1; 7 nucleotides align to TRBD2. The CDR3 has 14 amino acids. Germline CDR1 is MNHNS and CDR2 is SASEGT. V gave up 6 bases and J gave up 3 bases; unmatched junction bases: 6. In DNA, the CDR3 is TGTGCCAGCAGGTCTGCCGGGGGGACAGATACGCAGTATTTT. It codes for CASRSAGGTDTQYF.

This clone was found a few times. The chain links TRBV19 to TRBJ2-7, with 7 bases identical to TRBD2. This CDR3 has 14 amino acids. Unmatched junction bases numbered 9, after V lost 7 bases and J lost 3 bases. Germline CDR1 and CDR2: LNHDA and SQIVND (reference sequence). CDR3 nucleotide sequence: TGTGCCAGTATGGGAAGCGGGGCCAACTACGAGCAGTACTTC. Translated, it gives CASMGSGANYEQYF.

The chain links TRBV23-1 to TRBJ2-2; TRBD2 aligns across 8 bases. TRBV23-1 is treated as an ORF (open reading frame) with a function not yet certain. The CDR3 contains 18 residues. The V and J ends lost 0 bases and 2 bases, in that order; junction bases with no gene match: 8. CDR3 residues: CASSQSGRGGGNTGELFF. CDR3 DNA: TGCGCCAGCAGTCAATCCGGGAGGGGGGGCGGAAACACCGGGGAGCTGTTTTTT.

This CDR3 is CASSPEWTSGDTGELFF. In DNA form, the CDR3 reads TGTGCCAGCTCACCAGAGTGGACTAGCGGGGACACCGGGGAGCTGTTTTTT. V gene TRBV18 combines with J gene TRBJ2-2, with 12 nucleotides matching TRBD2. Germline V gene sequence: CDR1 KGHSH, CDR2 LQKENI. This CDR3 is built from 17 residues. V dropped 2 bases and J dropped 3; count of bases not matched to a gene: 4.

The rearrangement links TRBV28 to TRBJ1-5; unclear D gene. V lost 7 bases to trimming and J lost 2 bases, with 18 bases between them. The germline V gene has CDR1 MDHEN and CDR2 SYDVKM. This CDR3 is built from 16 residues. The CDR3 is CASTPHIGDRNQPQHF. Here the CDR3 DNA reads TGTGCCAGCACCCCCCACATTGGAGATCGCAATCAGCCCCAGCATTTT.

The V gene is TRBV14, the J gene TRBJ2-5, with 9 bases fitting TRBD2. Germline V CDR1 and CDR2: SGHDN, FVKESK. Germline trimming cut 0 bases from V and 5 bases from J; bases unmatched to any gene: 4. The CDR3 is 15 residues long. The DNA of the CDR3 is TGTGCCAGCAGCCAAGAACCCAGCGGGAGGGAGACCCAGTACTTC. This codes for CASSQEPSGRETQYF.

The rearrangement links TRBV7-2 to TRBJ2-2; TRBD2 matches 10 bases. Germline V gene lookup returns CDR1 SGHTA and CDR2 FQGNSA. The CDR3 extends over 15 amino acids. J lost 7 bases, V lost 5 bases, and 7 bases had no gene match. CDR3 region: CASSQRGGRVGELFF. The CDR3 DNA reads TGTGCCAGCAGCCAGCGGGGGGGCCGGGTCGGGGAGCTGTTTTTT.

This clone was seen more than once but under ten times. The gene calls are TRBV19 and TRBJ1-3, with D possibly matching TRBD1 (6 bases). This CDR3 is 15 amino acids long. The V end lost 6 bases, the J end lost 0 bases, and 12 bases lay between the germline ends. Germline CDR1 reads LNHDA; CDR2 reads SQIVND (reference sequence). The CDR3 DNA reads as TGTGCCAGTAGCAGGCAGGGGCTCTCTGGAAACACCATATATTTT. It encodes CASSRQGLSGNTIYF.

This clone was picked up a small number of times. This chain links TRBV7-8 with TRBJ2-7; 11 bases fit TRBD2. There are 14 residues in the CDR3. Per germline, CDR1 SGHVS and CDR2 FQNEAQ. J gave up 6 bases and V 5 bases, and 6 bases lay outside the gene matches. CDR3 nucleotide sequence: TGTGCCAGCAGCCAATTAGCGGGAGGGAGCGAGCAGTACTTC. It codes for CASSQLAGGSEQYF.

The chain's CDR3 is CASSLTSARDTQYF. In nucleotides, the CDR3 is TGCGCCAGCAGCCTGACTAGCGCAAGAGATACGCAGTATTTT. V gene TRBV5-1 combines with J gene TRBJ2-3, with TRBD2 identical over 8 bases. CDR3 length: 14 amino acids. Germline V CDR1 and CDR2: SGHRS, YFSETQ. Trimming at V came to 4 bases and at J to 5 bases, leaving 6 bases not matched to a gene.

The CDR3 loop reads CASSLISGGVGDTQYF. CDR3 in DNA: TGCGCCAGCAGCTTGATAAGCGGGGGGGTCGGAGATACGCAGTATTTT. The chain joins TRBV5-1 to TRBJ2-3; 10 bases agree with TRBD2. The CDR3 is 16 amino acids. The junction had 7 bases not matched to a gene; V was cut back by 1 base and J by 5 bases. Germline loops: CDR1 SGHRS, CDR2 YFSETQ.